The T cell receptor beta chain described here comes from a study of identical twins. Study conclusions and caveats: There were fewer insertions in abundant cord blood beta clonotypes, but memory repertoires showed no such pattern. Part of the zero-insertion signal could reflect confounding by invariant MAIT and iNKT cells.

V was trimmed by 11 bases and J by 1 base, leaving 13 bases between them. Germline CDR1 is SEHNR and CDR2 is FQNEAQ (reference sequence). This CDR3 is built from 13 residues. Details on this clonotype: Its antigen is unidentified.

With template switching, a universal primer site was added, and the cDNA carried unique molecular identifiers. TCRdb analysed the 5' RACE reads with MiXCR anew, one entry per CDR3 protein. The sample gives just under 550,000 distinct CDR3 sequences, roughly 15% of which show up once; 0.44% is in the top ten. These data are also associated with another study on yellow fever vaccine responses in identical twins. That source reports: On the reported evidence, twins' vaccine T cell responses seemed partly convergent and partly personalized.

The chain recombines TRBV7-9 with TRBJ2-3; no firm D call. Sequenced input: CD4+ T cells sorted from blood. The TCR comes from a woman aged 18-29 years in good health. This CDR3 is CAGTFSGTDTQYF. In nucleotides, the CDR3 is TGTGCCGGAACTTTCTCGGGCACAGATACGCAGTATTTT.